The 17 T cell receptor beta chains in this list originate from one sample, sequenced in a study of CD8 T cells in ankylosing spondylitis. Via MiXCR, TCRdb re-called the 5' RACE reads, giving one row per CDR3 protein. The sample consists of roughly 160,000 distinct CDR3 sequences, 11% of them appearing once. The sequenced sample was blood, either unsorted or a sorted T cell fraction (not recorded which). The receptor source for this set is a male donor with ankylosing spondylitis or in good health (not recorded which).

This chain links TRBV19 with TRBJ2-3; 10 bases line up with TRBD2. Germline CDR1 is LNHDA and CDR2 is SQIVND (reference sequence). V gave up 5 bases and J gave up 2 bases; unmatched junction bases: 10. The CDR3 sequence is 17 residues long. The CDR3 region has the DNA TGTGCCAGTAGTCTCGGACTAGCGGAAGGTCCCACAGATACGCAGTATTTT. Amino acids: CASSLGLAEGPTDTQYF.

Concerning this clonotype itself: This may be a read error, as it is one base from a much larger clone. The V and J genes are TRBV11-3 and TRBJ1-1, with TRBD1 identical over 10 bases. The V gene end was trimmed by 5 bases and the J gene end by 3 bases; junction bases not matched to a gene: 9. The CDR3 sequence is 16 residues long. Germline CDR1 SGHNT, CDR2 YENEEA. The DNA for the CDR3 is TGTGCCAGCAGCCTCAACCGGGACAGGGGCCACACTGAAGCTTTCTTT. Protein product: CASSLNRDRGHTEAFF.

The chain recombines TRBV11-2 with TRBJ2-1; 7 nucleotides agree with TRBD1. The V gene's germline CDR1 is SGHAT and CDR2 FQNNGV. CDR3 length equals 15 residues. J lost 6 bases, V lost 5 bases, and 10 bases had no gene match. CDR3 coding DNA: TGTGCCAGCAGCCTCGCGGACAGGCCCTTCAATGAGCAGTTCTTC. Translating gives CASSLADRPFNEQFF.

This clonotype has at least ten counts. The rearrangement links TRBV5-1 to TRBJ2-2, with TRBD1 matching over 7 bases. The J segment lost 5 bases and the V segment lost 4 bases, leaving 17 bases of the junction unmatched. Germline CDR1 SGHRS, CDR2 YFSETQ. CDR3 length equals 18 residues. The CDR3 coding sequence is TGCGCCAGCAGCGTCGGACAGGTCGCCAAGTCGGTAACCGGGGAGCTGTTTTTT. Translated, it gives CASSVGQVAKSVTGELFF.

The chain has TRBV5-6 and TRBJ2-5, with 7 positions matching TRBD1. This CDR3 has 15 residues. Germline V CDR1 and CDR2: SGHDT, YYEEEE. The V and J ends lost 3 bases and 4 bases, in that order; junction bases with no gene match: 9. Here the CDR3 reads CASSYPHRGLETQYF. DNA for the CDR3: TGTGCCAGCAGCTACCCCCACAGGGGATTAGAGACCCAGTACTTC.

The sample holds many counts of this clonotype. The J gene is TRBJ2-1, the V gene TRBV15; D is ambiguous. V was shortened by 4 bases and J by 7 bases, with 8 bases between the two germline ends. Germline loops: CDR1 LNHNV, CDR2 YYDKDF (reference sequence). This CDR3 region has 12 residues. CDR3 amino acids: CATSKIWNEQFF. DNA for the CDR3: TGTGCCACCAGCAAAATCTGGAATGAGCAGTTCTTC.

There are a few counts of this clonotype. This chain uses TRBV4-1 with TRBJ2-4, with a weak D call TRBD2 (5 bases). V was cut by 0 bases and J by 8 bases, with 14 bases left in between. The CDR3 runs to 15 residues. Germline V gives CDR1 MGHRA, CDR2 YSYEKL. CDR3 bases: TGCGCCAGCAGCCAAGAACCCGGACTTAGAGACATTCAGTACTTC. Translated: CASSQEPGLRDIQYF.

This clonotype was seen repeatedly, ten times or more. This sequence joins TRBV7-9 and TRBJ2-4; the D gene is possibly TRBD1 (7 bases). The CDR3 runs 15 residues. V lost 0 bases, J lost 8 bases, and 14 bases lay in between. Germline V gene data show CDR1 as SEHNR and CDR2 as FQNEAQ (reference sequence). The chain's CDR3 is CASSLARQGEDIQYF. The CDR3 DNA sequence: TGTGCCAGCAGCTTAGCGCGGCAGGGGGAGGACATTCAGTACTTC.

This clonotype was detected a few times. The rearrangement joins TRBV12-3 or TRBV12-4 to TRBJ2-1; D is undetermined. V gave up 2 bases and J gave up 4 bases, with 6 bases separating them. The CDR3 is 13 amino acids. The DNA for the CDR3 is TGTGCCAGCAGTTTATTGGAGTACAATGAGCAGTTCTTC. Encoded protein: CASSLLEYNEQFF.

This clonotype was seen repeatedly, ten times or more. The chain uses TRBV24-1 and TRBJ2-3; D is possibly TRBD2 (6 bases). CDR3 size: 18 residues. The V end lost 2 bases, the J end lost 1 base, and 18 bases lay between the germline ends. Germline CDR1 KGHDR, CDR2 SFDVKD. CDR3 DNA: TGTGCCACCAGTGATTCAACTATCCGGGACTTGTGCACAGATACGCAGTATTTT. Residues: CATSDSTIRDLCTDTQYF.

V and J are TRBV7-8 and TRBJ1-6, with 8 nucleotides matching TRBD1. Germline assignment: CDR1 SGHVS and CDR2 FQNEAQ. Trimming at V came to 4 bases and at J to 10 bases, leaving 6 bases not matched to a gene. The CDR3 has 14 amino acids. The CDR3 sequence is CASSWGQEYSPLHF. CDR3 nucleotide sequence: TGTGCCAGCAGCTGGGGACAGGAATACTCACCCCTCCACTTT. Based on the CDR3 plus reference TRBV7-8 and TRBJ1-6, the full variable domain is GAGVSQSPRYKVAKRGQDVALRCDPISGHVSLFWYQQALGQGPEFLTYFQNEAQLDKSGLPSDRFFAERPEGSVSTLKIQRTQQEDSAVYLCASSWGQEYSPLHFGNGTRLTVT.

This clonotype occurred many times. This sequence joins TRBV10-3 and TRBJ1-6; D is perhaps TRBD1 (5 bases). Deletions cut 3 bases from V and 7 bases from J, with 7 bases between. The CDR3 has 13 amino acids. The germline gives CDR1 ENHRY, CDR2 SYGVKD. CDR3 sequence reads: CAISDRDNSPLHF. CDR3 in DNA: TGTGCCATCAGTGACAGGGACAATTCACCCCTCCACTTT.

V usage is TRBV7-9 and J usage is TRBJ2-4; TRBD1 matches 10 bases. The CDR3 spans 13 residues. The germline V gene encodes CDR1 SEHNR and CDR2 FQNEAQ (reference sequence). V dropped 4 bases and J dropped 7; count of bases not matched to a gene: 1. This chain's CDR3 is CASSSGQGNIQYF. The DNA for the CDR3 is TGTGCCAGCAGCTCGGGACAGGGGAACATTCAGTACTTC. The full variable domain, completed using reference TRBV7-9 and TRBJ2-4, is DTGVSQNPRHKITKRGQNVTFRCDPISEHNRLYWYRQTLGQGPEFLTYFQNEAQLEKSRLLSDRFSAERPKGSFSTLEIQRTEQGDSAMYLCASSSGQGNIQYFGAGTRLSVL.

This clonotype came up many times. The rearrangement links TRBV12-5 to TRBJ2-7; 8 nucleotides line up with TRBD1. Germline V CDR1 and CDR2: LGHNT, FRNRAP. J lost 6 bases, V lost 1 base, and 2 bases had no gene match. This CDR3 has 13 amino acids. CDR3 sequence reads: CASGLGTGTEQYF. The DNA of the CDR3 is TGTGCTAGTGGTTTGGGGACAGGGACCGAGCAGTACTTC.

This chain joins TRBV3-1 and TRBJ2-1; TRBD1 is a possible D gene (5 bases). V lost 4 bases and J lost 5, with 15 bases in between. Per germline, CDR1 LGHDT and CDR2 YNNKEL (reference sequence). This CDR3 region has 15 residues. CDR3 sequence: CASSPIIGVNNEQFF. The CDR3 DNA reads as TGTGCCAGCAGCCCCATCATAGGGGTCAACAATGAGCAGTTCTTC.

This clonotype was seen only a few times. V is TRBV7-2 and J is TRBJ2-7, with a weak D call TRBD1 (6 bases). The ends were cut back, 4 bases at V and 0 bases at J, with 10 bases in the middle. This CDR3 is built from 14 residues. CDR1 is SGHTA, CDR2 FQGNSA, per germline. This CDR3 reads CASSYGQSSYEQYF. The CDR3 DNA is TGTGCCAGCAGCTACGGACAGTCCTCCTACGAGCAGTACTTC.

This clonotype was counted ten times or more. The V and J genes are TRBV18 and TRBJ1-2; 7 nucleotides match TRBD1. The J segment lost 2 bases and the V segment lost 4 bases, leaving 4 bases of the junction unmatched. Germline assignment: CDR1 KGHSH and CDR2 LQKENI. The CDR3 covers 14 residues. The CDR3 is CASSQGASNYGYTF. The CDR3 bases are TGTGCCAGCTCACAGGGGGCATCGAACTATGGCTACACCTTC.